Presented here are 20 T cell receptor beta chains from one specimen sequenced in a study of patients and donors after allogeneic stem cell transplantation. Using its own MiXCR run on the RT-PCR reads, TCRdb lists one record per CDR3 protein. The top ten clones hold 25% to 30% of a sample with 160,000 or so distinct CDR3 sequences, approximately 24% of them seen once. Specimen: blood, either unsorted or a sorted T cell fraction (not recorded which). Receptor source: a human donor who was either an allogeneic HSCT recipient or a stem cell or donor lymphocyte infusion donor (not recorded which). It is not recorded whose cells these are; they may come from a transplant donor.

V gene TRBV25-1 combines with J gene TRBJ1-4; D remains unclear. This CDR3 is 12 amino acids long. The ends were cut back, 2 bases at V and 10 bases at J, with 8 bases in the middle. Germline values: CDR1 MGHDK, CDR2 SYGVNS. The CDR3 nucleotides are TGTGCCAGCAGTGAAAACTGGCGAAAACTGTTTTTT. It is translated as CASSENWRKLFF. Looking up the rest from reference TRBV25-1 and TRBJ1-4 gives the full variable domain: EADIYQTPRYLVIGTGKKITLECSQTMGHDKMYWYQQDPGMELHLIHYSYGVNSTEKGDLSSESTVSRIRTEHFPLTLESARPSHTSQYLCASSENWRKLFFGSGTQLSVL.

The gene calls are TRBV7-2 and TRBJ1-3; TRBD1 is a possible D gene (5 bases). Deletions cut 0 bases from V and 0 bases from J, with 12 bases between. This CDR3 is built from 17 residues. The germline CDR1 and CDR2 sequences are SGHTA and FQGNSA. The CDR3: CASSLAGLSNSGNTIYF. For the CDR3, the DNA is TGTGCCAGCAGCTTAGCGGGACTGAGTAACTCTGGAAACACCATATATTTT.

The J gene is TRBJ2-2, the V gene TRBV12-3 or TRBV12-4; 8 bases fit TRBD2. The junction had 7 bases not matched to a gene; V was cut back by 1 base and J by 3 bases. This CDR3 has 17 amino acids. The CDR3 DNA reads TGTGCCAGCAGTTTAGGGCCCCTAGCGGGTCACACCGGGGAGCTGTTTTTT. Its protein is CASSLGPLAGHTGELFF.

This clonotype appeared many times. V is TRBV7-2 and J is TRBJ2-5, with D possibly TRBD2 on 5 matching bases. CDR3 length: 14 residues. Germline assignment: CDR1 SGHTA and CDR2 FQGNSA. V lost 5 bases and J lost 5, with 15 bases in between. The CDR3 sequence: CASSPYIWEETQYF. CDR3 in DNA: TGTGCCAGCAGCCCCTATATCTGGGAGGAGACCCAGTACTTC.

V usage is TRBV4-1 and J usage is TRBJ2-7, with 14 bases fitting TRBD2. The V gene's germline CDR1 is MGHRA and CDR2 YSYEKL. V was pared by 3 bases and J by 2 bases, with 0 bases of the junction left unmatched. CDR3 length: 15 amino acids. The CDR3 nucleotides are TGCGCCAGCAGCCAGACTAGCGGGGGGGCCTACGAGCAGTACTTC. Protein: CASSQTSGGAYEQYF.

This chain links TRBV12-3 or TRBV12-4 with TRBJ2-2; maybe TRBD2 (6 bases). Trimming pared 7 bases from V and 4 bases from J, leaving 13 bases between. The CDR3 runs to 14 residues. Here the CDR3 DNA reads TGTGCCAGCACCCGAACGGAGGGCACCGGGGAGCTGTTTTTT. Protein product: CASTRTEGTGELFF.

The rearrangement joins TRBV27 to TRBJ2-7, with D unclear. Germline V gene lookup returns CDR1 MNHEY and CDR2 SMNVEV (reference sequence). The CDR3 runs to 14 residues. V was trimmed by 0 bases and J by 0 bases, leaving 6 bases between them. CDR3 nucleotides: TGTGCCAGCAGTTTATCCCCACTCTCCTACGAGCAGTACTTC. Residues: CASSLSPLSYEQYF.

The V call is TRBV6-4, the J call TRBJ2-3; D tentatively fits TRBD1 or TRBD2 (5 bases each). Looked up from germline, CDR1 is MRHNA and CDR2 is SNTAGT. The CDR3 contains 11 residues. V lost 8 bases and J 5 bases, leaving 8 bases between the germline ends. The CDR3 region has the DNA TGTGCCAGCGGGACGAAAGATACGCAGTATTTT. The encoded protein is CASGTKDTQYF.

The rearrangement uses TRBV7-2 and TRBJ2-1; weak D call: TRBD1 (5 bases). Germline V gene sequence: CDR1 SGHTA, CDR2 FQGNSA. Trimming pared 1 base from V and 15 bases from J, leaving 13 bases between. The CDR3 spans 12 residues. CDR3 protein: CASSLVGAKRFF. The CDR3 DNA reads as TGTGCCAGCAGCTTAGTAGGGGCAAAGCGGTTCTTC.

The V gene is TRBV10-3, the J gene TRBJ2-5, with 8 bases that match TRBD2. Losses at the gene ends were 3 bases for V and 5 bases for J; bases not matched to a gene: 8. This CDR3 spans 15 amino acids. Per the germline V gene, CDR1 is ENHRY and CDR2 is SYGVKD. The CDR3 protein is CAISDSRTSRETQYF. CDR3 bases: TGTGCCATCAGTGATAGTCGGACTAGCCGGGAGACCCAGTACTTC.

The rearrangement links TRBV20-1 to TRBJ2-7, with D unresolved. The CDR3 covers 12 residues. The V end was cut by 2 bases, the J end by 3 bases, with 8 bases between. CDR1 DFQATT and CDR2 SNEGSKA come from the germline V gene (reference sequence). DNA for the CDR3: TGCAGTGCTAGAAAAAAAGACTACGAGCAGTACTTC. Amino acids: CSARKKDYEQYF.

A few counts support this clonotype. This chain connects TRBV27 to TRBJ2-7; D might be TRBD2 (5 bases). This CDR3 comprises 14 residues. From germline, CDR1 is MNHEY and CDR2 SMNVEV (reference sequence). Trimming took off 5 bases at V and 0 bases at J, with 11 bases between the two ends. In nucleotides, the CDR3 is TGTGCCAGCAGTGTTAAGCGGAGCTCCTACGAGCAGTACTTC. It is translated as CASSVKRSSYEQYF.

The chain uses TRBV20-1 and TRBJ1-5; TRBD1 might be the D (6 bases). The germline CDR1 and CDR2 sequences are DFQATT and SNEGSKA (reference sequence). Trimming took 0 bases from V and 6 from J, leaving 15 bases between them. The CDR3 has 15 residues. In DNA form, the CDR3 reads TGCAGTGCTAGAGATTTGACCGGGGGCGGTCAGCCCCAGCATTTT. Its protein product is CSARDLTGGGQPQHF.

The chain has TRBV4-1 and TRBJ2-5; 11 bases align to TRBD1. This CDR3 is built from 18 residues. Germline V gene data show CDR1 as MGHRA and CDR2 as YSYEKL. The V and J ends lost 4 bases and 0 bases, in that order; junction bases with no gene match: 10. The CDR3 DNA reads as TGCGCCAGCAGCCCTGGGACAGGGGGATTGGAGTACCAAGAGACCCAGTACTTC. Its protein product is CASSPGTGGLEYQETQYF.

The chain combines TRBV20-1 with TRBJ2-3; the match to TRBD2 covers 11 bases. The CDR3 is 14 amino acids. With V trimmed by 3 bases and J by 3 bases, 2 bases remained unmatched. CDR1 is DFQATT, CDR2 SNEGSKA, per germline (reference sequence). The CDR3 reads CSARTSGKTDTQYF. The DNA for the CDR3 is TGCAGTGCTAGGACTAGCGGGAAAACAGATACGCAGTATTTT.

The chain couples TRBV5-1 to TRBJ1-2; possibly TRBD1 for D (6 bases). The V and J ends lost 0 bases and 4 bases respectively, with 10 bases between them. Germline V CDR1 and CDR2: SGHRS, YFSETQ. The CDR3 is 14 residues long. The CDR3 DNA reads TGCGCCAGCAGCTTGGGTGACAGGTCCTATGGCTACACCTTC. Translated: CASSLGDRSYGYTF. Based on the CDR3 plus reference TRBV5-1 and TRBJ1-2, the full variable domain is KAGVTQTPRYLIKTRGQQVTLSCSPISGHRSVSWYQQTPGQGLQFLFEYFSETQRNKGNFPGRFSGRQFSNSRSEMNVSTLELGDSALYLCASSLGDRSYGYTFGSGTRLTVV.

This clonotype has more than one count but fewer than ten. The V call is TRBV24-1, the J call TRBJ1-4; 10 positions agree with TRBD1. The CDR3 runs 18 residues. V gave up 5 bases and J gave up 8 bases; unmatched junction bases: 16. Germline assignment: CDR1 KGHDR and CDR2 SFDVKD. CDR3 coding DNA: TGTGCCACCAGTGGCCGACCCCGGACAGGGGGATTCGAAGAAAAACTGTTTTTT. It codes for CATSGRPRTGGFEEKLFF.

This clonotype was recorded at least ten times. The rearrangement uses TRBV12-3 or TRBV12-4 and TRBJ1-5, with 7 bases aligning to TRBD1. V lost 3 bases, J lost 0 bases, and 8 bases stayed unmatched. The CDR3 consists of 17 residues. The CDR3 coding sequence is TGTGCCAGCAGTTTTTGGGTCAACAGGGGTAGCAATCAGCCCCAGCATTTT. It specifies CASSFWVNRGSNQPQHF.

This chain joins TRBV7-9 and TRBJ2-7; D not resolved. The germline V gene has CDR1 SEHNR and CDR2 FQNEAQ (reference sequence). There are 13 residues in the CDR3. V lost 5 bases, J lost 6 bases, and 14 bases lay in between. The CDR3 nucleotides are TGTGCCAGCAGCCGAGCCTTTCCGGGCGAGCAGTACTTC. It is translated as CASSRAFPGEQYF.

The chain has TRBV6-5 and TRBJ1-6; D not resolved. The CDR3 sequence is 13 residues long. Per germline, CDR1 MNHEY and CDR2 SVGAGI. Trimming cost V 2 bases and J 8 bases, with 7 bases left between them. The CDR3 DNA reads as TGTGCCAGCAGTTACCTGTCGGATTCACCCCTCCACTTT. Translated: CASSYLSDSPLHF.